This T cell receptor (beta chain) is drawn from a study of T cells in Graves' hyperthyroidism and ophthalmopathy. The TCR beta CDR3 regions underwent amplification using RNA transcripts as the source. Researchers ran a first-round RT-PCR on the TCR CDR3 using the HTBI primer set. TCRdb independently ran MiXCR on the multiplex PCR reads; one entry per CDR3 protein. The table records around 300,000 distinct CDR3 sequences, 20% to 25% of them present only once. PBMCs were derived from 7.5 to 10 ml fresh peripheral blood. Sequenced material: blood. This clonotype was sampled from a young man with Graves' ophthalmopathy.

CDR3 in amino acids: CASSLFGTGLGNTIYF. The CDR3 nucleotides are TGTGCCAGCAGTTTATTCGGGACAGGTCTTGGAAACACCATATATTTT. The rearrangement links TRBV12-3 or TRBV12-4 to TRBJ1-3, with TRBD1 identical over 8 bases. CDR3 length: 16 amino acids. V lost 2 bases, J lost 3 bases, and 6 bases stayed unmatched.